These T cell receptor beta chains were read from a single sample in a study of regulatory T cells in long-lasting Graves disease. TCRdb analysed the multiplex PCR reads with MiXCR anew, one entry per CDR3 protein. The sample lists approximately 400,000 distinct CDR3 sequences, roughly 24% occurring once. The starting material was peripheral blood mononuclear cells (PBMCs), obtained when the disease was refractory, from a patient treated with antithyroid drugs. The source of these receptors is a woman aged 35 to 49 with Graves disease. Each CDR3 is given with its conserved first and last residue.

TRBV12-3/TRBV12-4	TRBJ1-5	13	CASSNRGMGPQHF
TRBV7-8	TRBJ2-1	12	CASSLYGREQFF
TRBV2	TRBJ1-1	13	CASKLRTNTEAFF
TRBV10-3	TRBJ2-7	16	CAISGSFGGSSYEQYF
TRBV11-2	TRBJ1-3	15	CASSLTGEAGNTIYF
TRBV30	TRBJ2-5	14	CAWSLGLAGGTQYF
TRBV19	TRBJ2-3	16	CASSIGGAGGADTQYF
TRBV27	TRBJ1-5	13	CASSLGPPRPQHF
TRBV20-1	TRBJ2-4	15	CSATTQAGLNIVQYF
TRBV2	TRBJ2-7	14	CASRRGSGDNEQYF
TRBV15	TRBJ2-6	15	CATSRGGLGANVLTF
TRBV20-1	TRBJ2-7	15	CSARDLTSGTYEQYF
TRBV28	TRBJ1-3	17	CASSFPGRQGLGNTIYF
TRBV2	TRBJ2-5	11	CASREHETQYF
TRBV12-3/TRBV12-4	TRBJ1-4	15	CASSLRDRAGEKLFF
TRBV25-1	TRBJ2-5	13	CASSTGGDEAQYF
TRBV16	TRBJ1-1	12	CASSPLHTEAFF
TRBV3-1	TRBJ1-1	14	CASSQGLWNTEAFF
TRBV2	TRBJ1-5	13	CASSKDINQPQHF
TRBV28	TRBJ2-7	12	CASRANLYEQYF
TRBV6-1	TRBJ1-1	14	CASREGRDKSEAFF
TRBV6-2/TRBV6-3	TRBJ1-6	12	CTSSYSGSPLHF
TRBV2	TRBJ2-5	14	CASIEERDRETQYF
TRBV2	TRBJ2-5	13	CASIGTSGETQYF
TRBV20-1	TRBJ2-2	14	CSAPAEGRHGELFF